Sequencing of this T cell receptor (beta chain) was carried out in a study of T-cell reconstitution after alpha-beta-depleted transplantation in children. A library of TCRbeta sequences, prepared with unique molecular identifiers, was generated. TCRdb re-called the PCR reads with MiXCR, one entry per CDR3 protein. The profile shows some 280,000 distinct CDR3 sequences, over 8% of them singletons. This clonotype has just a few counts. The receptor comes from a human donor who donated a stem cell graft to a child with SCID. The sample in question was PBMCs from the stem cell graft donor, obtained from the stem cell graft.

The CDR3 region is CASSDGQAGYDQPQHF. CDR3 DNA: TGTGCCAGCAGTGATGGTCAAGCAGGGTATGATCAGCCCCAGCATTTT. The chain combines TRBV25-1 with TRBJ1-5; possible D gene TRBD1, 5 bases. Germline assignment: CDR1 MGHDK and CDR2 SYGVNS. V lost 3 bases to trimming and J lost 5 bases, with 17 bases between them. This CDR3 contains 16 residues.